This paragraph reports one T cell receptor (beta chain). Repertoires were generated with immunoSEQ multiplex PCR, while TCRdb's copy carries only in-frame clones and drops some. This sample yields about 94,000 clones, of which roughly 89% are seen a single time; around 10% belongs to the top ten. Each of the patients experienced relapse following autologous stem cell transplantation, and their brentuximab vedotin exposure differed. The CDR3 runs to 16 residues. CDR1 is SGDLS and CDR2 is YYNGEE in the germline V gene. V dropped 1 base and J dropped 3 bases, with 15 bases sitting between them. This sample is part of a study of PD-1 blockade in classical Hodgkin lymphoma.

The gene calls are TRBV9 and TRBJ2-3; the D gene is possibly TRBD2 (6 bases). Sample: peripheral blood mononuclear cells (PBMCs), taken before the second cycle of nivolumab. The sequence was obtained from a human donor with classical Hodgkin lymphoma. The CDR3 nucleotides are TGTGCCAGCAGCGTACCCCTACGGGAGCAGACAGATACGCAGTATTTT. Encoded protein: CASSVPLREQTDTQYF.